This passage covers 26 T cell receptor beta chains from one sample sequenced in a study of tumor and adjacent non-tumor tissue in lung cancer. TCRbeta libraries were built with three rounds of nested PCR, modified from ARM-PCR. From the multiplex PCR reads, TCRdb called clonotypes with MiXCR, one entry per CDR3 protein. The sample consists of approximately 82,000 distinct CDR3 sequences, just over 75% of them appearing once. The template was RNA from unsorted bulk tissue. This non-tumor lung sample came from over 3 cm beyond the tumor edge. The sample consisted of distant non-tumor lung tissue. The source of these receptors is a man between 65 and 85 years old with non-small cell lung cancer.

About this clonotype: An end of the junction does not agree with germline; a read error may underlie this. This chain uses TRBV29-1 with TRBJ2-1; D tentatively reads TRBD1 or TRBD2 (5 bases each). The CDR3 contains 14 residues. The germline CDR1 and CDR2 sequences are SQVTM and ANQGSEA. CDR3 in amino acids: CSVFFGTVEGEPFF. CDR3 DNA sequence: TGCAGCGTTTTCTTTGGGACGGTAGAGGGTGAGCCGTTCTTC.

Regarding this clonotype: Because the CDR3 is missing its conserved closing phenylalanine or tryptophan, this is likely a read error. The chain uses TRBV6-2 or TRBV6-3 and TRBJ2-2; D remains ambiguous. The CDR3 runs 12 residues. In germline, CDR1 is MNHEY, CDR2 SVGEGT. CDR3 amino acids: CASSTNTGELFS. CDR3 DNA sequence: TGTGCTAGCAGTACCAACACCGGGGAGCTGTTTTCA.

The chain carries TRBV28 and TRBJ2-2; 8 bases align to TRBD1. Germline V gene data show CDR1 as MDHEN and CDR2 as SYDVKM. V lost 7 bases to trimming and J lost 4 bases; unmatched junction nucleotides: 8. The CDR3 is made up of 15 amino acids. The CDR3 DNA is TGTGCCAGCACGGGACAGGAAAGAGCCACCGGGGAGCTGTTTTTT. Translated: CASTGQERATGELFF.

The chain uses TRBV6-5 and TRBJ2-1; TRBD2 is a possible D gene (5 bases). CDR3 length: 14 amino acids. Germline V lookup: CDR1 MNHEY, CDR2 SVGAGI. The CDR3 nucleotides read TGTGACACCTCCTCTAGCTGGGCTGGGTTAGAGCAGTTCTTC. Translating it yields CDTSSSWAGLEQFF.

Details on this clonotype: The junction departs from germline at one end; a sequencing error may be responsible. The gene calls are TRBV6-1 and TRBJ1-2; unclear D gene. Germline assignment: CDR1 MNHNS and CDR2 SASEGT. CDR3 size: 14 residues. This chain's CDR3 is CASSDPWAGYGYTF. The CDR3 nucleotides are TGTGCCAGCAGTGACCCGTGGGCAGGATATGGTTACACCTTC.

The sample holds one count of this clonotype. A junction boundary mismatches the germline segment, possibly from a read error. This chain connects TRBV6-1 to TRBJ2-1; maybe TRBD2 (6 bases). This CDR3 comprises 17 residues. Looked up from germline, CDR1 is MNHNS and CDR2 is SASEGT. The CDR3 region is CASNEDVGLYGYNEHFF. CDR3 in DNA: TGTGCCAGCAATGAAGACGTGGGACTCTATGGCTACAATGAGCACTTCTTC.

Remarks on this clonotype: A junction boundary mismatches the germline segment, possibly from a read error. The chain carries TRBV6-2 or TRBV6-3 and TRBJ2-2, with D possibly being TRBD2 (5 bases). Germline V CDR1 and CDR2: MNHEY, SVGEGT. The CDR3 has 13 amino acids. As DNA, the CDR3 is TGTGCTAGCAGCAGAATTAACACCGGGAAGCTGTTTTTT. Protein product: CASSRINTGKLFF.

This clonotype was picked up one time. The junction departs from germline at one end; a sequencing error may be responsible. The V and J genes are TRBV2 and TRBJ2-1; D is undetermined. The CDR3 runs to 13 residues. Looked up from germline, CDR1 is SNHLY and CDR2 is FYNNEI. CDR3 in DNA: TGTGCCAGCCTGAGCGCGTCCTACAGTGAGCAGTTCTTC. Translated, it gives CASLSASYSEQFF.

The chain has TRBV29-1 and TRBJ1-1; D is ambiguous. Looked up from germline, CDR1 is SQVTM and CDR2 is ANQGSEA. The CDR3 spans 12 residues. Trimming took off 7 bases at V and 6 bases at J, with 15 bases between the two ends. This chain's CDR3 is CSDMTERPEAFF. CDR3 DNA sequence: TGCAGCGATATGACGGAGAGGCCTGAAGCTTTCTTT. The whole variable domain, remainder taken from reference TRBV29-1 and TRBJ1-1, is SAVISQKPSRDICQRGTSLTIQCQVDSQVTMMFWYRQQPGQSLTLIATANQGSEATYESGFVIDKFPISRPNLTFSTLTVSNMSPEDSSIYLCSDMTERPEAFFGQGTRLTVV.

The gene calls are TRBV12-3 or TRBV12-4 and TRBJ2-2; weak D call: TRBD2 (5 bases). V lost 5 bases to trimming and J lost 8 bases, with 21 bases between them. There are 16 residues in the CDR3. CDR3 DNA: TGTGCCAGCAGTCTATACAGCGCGGGCTATACTGGGGAGCTGTTTTTT. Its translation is CASSLYSAGYTGELFF.

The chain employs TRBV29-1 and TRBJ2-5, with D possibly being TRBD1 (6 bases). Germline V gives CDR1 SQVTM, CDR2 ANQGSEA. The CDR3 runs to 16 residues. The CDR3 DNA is TGCAGGACCAAGCCCTGCCTCCAGACAGGTCAAGAGACCCAGTACTTC. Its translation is CRTKPCLQTGQETQYF.

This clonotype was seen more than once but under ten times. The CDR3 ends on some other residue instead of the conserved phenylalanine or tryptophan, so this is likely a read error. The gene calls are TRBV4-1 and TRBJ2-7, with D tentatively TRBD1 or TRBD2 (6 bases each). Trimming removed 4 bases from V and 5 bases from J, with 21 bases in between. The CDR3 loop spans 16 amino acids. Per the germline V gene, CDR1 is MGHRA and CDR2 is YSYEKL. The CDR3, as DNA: TGCGCCAGCAGCCGGACATTAACGGGAGAGGGGGACGAGCAGTACTTA. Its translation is CASSRTLTGEGDEQYL.

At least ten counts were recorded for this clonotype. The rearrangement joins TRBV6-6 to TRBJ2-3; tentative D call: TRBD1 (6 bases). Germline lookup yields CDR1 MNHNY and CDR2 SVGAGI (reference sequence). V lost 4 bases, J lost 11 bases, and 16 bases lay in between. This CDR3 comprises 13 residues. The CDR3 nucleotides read TGTGCCAGCAGTTCCGCCTGGGGGCCGATGCAGTATTTT. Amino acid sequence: CASSSAWGPMQYF.

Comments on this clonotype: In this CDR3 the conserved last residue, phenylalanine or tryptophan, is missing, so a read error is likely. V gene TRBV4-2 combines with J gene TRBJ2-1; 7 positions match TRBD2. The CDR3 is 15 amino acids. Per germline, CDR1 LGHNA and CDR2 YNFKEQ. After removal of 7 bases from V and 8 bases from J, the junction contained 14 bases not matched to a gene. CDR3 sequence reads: CASNPSGGSSDEQFS. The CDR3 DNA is TGTGCCAGCAACCCCTCGGGCGGGAGTAGCGATGAGCAGTTCTCC.

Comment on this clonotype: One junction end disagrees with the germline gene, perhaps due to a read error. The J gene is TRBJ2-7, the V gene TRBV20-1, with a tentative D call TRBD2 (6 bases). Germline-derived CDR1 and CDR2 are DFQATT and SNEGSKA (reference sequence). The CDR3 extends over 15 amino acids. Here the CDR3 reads CSVREGLTGIYERYF. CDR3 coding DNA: TGCAGTGTTAGAGAAGGACTAACGGGGATCTACGAGCGGTATTTC.

CDR3 loop: CASFPGTGGNIQYF. The CDR3 DNA reads TGTGCCAGCTTCCCCGGGACAGGGGGCAACATTCAGTACTTC. The rearrangement links TRBV6-5 to TRBJ2-4; 12 nucleotides align to TRBD1. The germline CDR1 and CDR2 sequences are MNHEY and SVGAGI. The CDR3 sequence is 14 residues long. With V trimmed by 8 bases and J by 7 bases, 6 bases remained unmatched.

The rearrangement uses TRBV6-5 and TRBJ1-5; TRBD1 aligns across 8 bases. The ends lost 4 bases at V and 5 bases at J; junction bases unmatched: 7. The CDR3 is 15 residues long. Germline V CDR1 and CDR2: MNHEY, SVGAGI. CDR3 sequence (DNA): TGTGCCAGCAGTTCCGGACAGGGTTTTGATCAGCCCCAGCATTTT. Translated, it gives CASSSGQGFDQPQHF.

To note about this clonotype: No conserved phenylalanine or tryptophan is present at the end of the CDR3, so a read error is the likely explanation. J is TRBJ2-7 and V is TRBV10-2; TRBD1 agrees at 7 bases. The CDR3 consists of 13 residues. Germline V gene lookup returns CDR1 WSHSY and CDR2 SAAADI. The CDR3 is CTSRTGQSYEQYI. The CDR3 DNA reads TGCACCAGCAGGACAGGCCAATCCTACGAGCAGTACATC.

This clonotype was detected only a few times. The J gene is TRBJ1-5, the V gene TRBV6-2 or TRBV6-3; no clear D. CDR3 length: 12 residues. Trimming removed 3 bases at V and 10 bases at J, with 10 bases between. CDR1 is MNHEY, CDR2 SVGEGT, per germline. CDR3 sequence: CASSYQHHPQHF. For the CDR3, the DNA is TGTGCCAGCAGTTATCAGCACCATCCCCAGCATTTT.

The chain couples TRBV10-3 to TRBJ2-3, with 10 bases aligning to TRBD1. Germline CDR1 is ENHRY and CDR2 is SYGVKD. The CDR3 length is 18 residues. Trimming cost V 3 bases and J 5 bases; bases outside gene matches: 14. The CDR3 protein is CAISDPSWTGGMIDTQYF. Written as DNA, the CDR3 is TGTGCCATCAGTGACCCATCCTGGACAGGGGGTATGATAGATACGCAGTATTTT.

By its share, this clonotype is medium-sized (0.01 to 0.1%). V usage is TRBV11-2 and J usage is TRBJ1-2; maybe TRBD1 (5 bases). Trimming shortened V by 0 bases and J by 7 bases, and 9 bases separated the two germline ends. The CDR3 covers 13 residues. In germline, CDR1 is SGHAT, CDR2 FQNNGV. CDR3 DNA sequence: TGTGCCAGCAGCTTAGATAGGAGGGGTGGCTACACCTTC. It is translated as CASSLDRRGGYTF.

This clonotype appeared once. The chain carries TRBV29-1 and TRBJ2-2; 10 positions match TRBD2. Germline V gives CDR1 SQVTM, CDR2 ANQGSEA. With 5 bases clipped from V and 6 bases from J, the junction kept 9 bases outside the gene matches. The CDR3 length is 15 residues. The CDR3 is CSVKLSGRRAGELFF. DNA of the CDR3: TGCAGCGTTAAACTTAGCGGGAGGCGGGCCGGGGAGCTGTTTTTT.

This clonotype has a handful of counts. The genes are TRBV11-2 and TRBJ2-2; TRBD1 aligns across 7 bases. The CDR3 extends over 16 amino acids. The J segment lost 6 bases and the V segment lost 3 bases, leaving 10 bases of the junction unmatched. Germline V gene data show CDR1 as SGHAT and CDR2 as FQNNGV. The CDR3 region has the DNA TGTGCCAGCAGCTTTGTGGTCACAGGGGTCGCCGGGGAGCTGTTTTTT. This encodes CASSFVVTGVAGELFF. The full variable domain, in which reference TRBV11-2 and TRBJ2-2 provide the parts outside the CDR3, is EAGVAQSPRYKIIEKRQSVAFWCNPISGHATLYWYQQILGQGPKLLIQFQNNGVVDDSQLPKDRFSAERLKGVDSTLKIQPAKLEDSAVYLCASSFVVTGVAGELFFGEGSRLTVL.

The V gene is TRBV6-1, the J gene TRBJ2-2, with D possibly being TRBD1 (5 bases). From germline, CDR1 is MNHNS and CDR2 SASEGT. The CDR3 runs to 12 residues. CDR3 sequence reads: CLSFGAPGELFF. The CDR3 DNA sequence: TGTCTCAGCTTTGGGGCGCCCGGGGAGCTGTTTTTT.

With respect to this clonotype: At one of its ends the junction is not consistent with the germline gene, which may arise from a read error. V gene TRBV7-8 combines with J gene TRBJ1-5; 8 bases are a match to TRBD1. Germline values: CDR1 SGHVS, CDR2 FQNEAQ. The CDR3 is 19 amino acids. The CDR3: CASSLARGTGDFSNKPQHF. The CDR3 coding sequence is TGTGCCAGCAGCTTAGCGCGTGGGACAGGAGATTTTAGCAATAAGCCCCAGCATTTT.

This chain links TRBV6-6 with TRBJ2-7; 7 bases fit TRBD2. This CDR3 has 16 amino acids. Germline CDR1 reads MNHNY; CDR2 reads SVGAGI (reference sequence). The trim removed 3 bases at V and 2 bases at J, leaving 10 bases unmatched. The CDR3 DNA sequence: TGTGCCAGCAGTTATGGGACTAACGGCCCGACCTACGAGCAGTACTTC. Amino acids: CASSYGTNGPTYEQYF.